This T cell receptor beta chain was observed in a study of vaccination effects on CD4 cells after COVID-19. Ahead of sequencing, the ViraFEST assay grew antigen-specific CD4+ T cells using viral peptide pools. When roughly eleven days of culture had elapsed, CD4+ T cells were isolated. Participants each got two BNT162b2 or mRNA-1273 vaccine doses. The vaccine recipients had no prior SARS-CoV-2 infection, with negative nucleocapsid antibodies. Notes on this clone: Its antigen is unknown.

With 4 bases removed from V and 2 bases from J, the gap between germline ends came to 10 bases. This CDR3 has 14 residues. Germline loops: CDR1 SGHKS, CDR2 YYEKEE (reference sequence). Some clones are missing from TCRdb's copy, which holds only in-frame ones; the method was immunoSEQ multiplex PCR. The sample gives roughly 68,000 clones, 74% of which show up once; about 1.6% is in the top ten. Sample: CD4+ T cells from PBMCs cultured with HCoV-229E spike peptides, taken after COVID-19 vaccination. The chain is built from TRBV5-5 and TRBJ1-3; tentative D call: TRBD1 (6 bases). This receptor was taken from a human donor who received a COVID-19 vaccine. The CDR3 region is CASSLWGPGNTIYF. The CDR3 DNA is TGTGCCAGCAGCCTTTGGGGGCCTGGAAACACCATATATTTT.